Each of the 30 T cell receptor beta chains below was sequenced from the same sample in a study of blood T cell dynamics during melanoma immunotherapy. Assay used: immunoSEQ multiplex PCR; TCRdb lists only in-frame clones, some missing. The table shows approximately 23,000 clones, with roughly 89% occurring only once. This sample's time point: pre-treatment baseline. Material: blood, obtained from a patient treated with checkpoint blockade. Every receptor here comes from a human donor with melanoma.

This clone came up once. V gene TRBV27 combines with J gene TRBJ2-2; weak D call: TRBD1 (6 bases). Germline-derived CDR1 and CDR2 are MNHEY and SMNVEV (reference sequence). CDR3 length: 15 residues. V lost 5 bases and J 3 bases, leaving 13 bases between the germline ends. This CDR3 is CASSLGGRHTGELFF. Written as DNA, the CDR3 is TGTGCCAGCAGTCTAGGGGGTCGTCACACCGGGGAGCTGTTTTTT.

The V gene is TRBV19, the J gene TRBJ2-7, with D perhaps TRBD2 (5 bases). V shed 4 bases and J shed 6 bases, with 13 bases lying between them. The CDR3 runs 13 residues. Germline CDR1 reads LNHDA; CDR2 reads SQIVND (reference sequence). CDR3 in DNA: TGTGCCAGTAGTAAGGGTAGCGCGCGCGAGCAGTACTTC. As protein: CASSKGSAREQYF.

This clone was observed a handful of times. V gene TRBV2 combines with J gene TRBJ2-2, with 7 nucleotides matching TRBD2. The V segment lost 6 bases and the J segment 5 bases; nucleotides outside the gene matches: 3. The CDR3 consists of 13 residues. Germline-derived CDR1 and CDR2 are SNHLY and FYNNEI. CDR3 sequence: CASRLARTGELFF. CDR3 sequence (DNA): TGTGCCAGCAGACTAGCGCGGACCGGGGAGCTGTTTTTT.

The chain recombines TRBV19 with TRBJ2-1; 8 bases match TRBD2. This CDR3 comprises 17 residues. Germline loops: CDR1 LNHDA, CDR2 SQIVND (reference sequence). After removal of 2 bases from V and 3 bases from J, the junction contained 9 bases not matched to a gene. CDR3 sequence: CASSIRLRLASYNEQFF. In DNA form, the CDR3 reads TGTGCCAGTAGTATAAGGTTAAGACTAGCGAGCTACAATGAGCAGTTCTTC.

V is TRBV6-1 and J is TRBJ1-1; D not resolved. The CDR3 runs 13 residues. The germline CDR1 and CDR2 sequences are MNHNS and SASEGT. With 7 bases removed from V and 1 base from J, the gap between germline ends came to 10 bases. CDR3 region: CASTPGWNTEAFF. The CDR3 bases are TGTGCCAGCACCCCGGGGTGGAACACTGAAGCTTTCTTT.

The genes are TRBV5-5 and TRBJ2-1; TRBD2 aligns across 11 bases. V lost 2 bases, J lost 3 bases, and 1 base stayed unmatched. This CDR3 comprises 15 residues. The germline CDR1 and CDR2 sequences are SGHKS and YYEKEE (reference sequence). The CDR3 DNA is TGTGCCAGCAGCTTTACTAGCGGGAGCTACAATGAGCAGTTCTTC. This gives the protein CASSFTSGSYNEQFF.

The chain employs TRBV19 and TRBJ2-1; a weak D match, TRBD1 (6 bases). The length of the CDR3 is 15 residues. With 3 bases removed from V and 7 bases from J, the gap between germline ends came to 16 bases. Germline loops: CDR1 LNHDA, CDR2 SQIVND (reference sequence). CDR3 amino acids: CASSMVTGMRNEQFF. The CDR3, as DNA: TGTGCCAGTAGTATGGTCACAGGGATGCGGAATGAGCAGTTCTTC.

The chain combines TRBV9 with TRBJ1-3, with TRBD1 matching over 8 bases. Unmatched junction bases numbered 5, after V lost 4 bases and J lost 2 bases. Germline CDR1 is SGDLS and CDR2 is YYNGEE. CDR3 size: 15 residues. The DNA of the CDR3 is TGTGCCAGCAGCCTCGACAGGGGACCTGGAAACACCATATATTTT. Translating gives CASSLDRGPGNTIYF.

The V and J genes are TRBV5-1 and TRBJ1-5, with a tentative D call TRBD1 (5 bases). CDR1 and CDR2 (germline): SGHRS, YFSETQ. The CDR3 is made up of 15 amino acids. Trimming removed 4 bases from V and 2 bases from J, with 13 bases in between. DNA of the CDR3: TGCGCCAGCAGCAAGGATGGGGGGGGCAATCAGCCCCAGCATTTT. Translating gives CASSKDGGGNQPQHF.

The genes are TRBV2 and TRBJ1-1; D gene uncertain. The CDR3 totals 14 residues. Trimming took off 4 bases at V and 4 bases at J, with 13 bases between the two ends. Looked up from germline, CDR1 is SNHLY and CDR2 is FYNNEI. The CDR3: CASSAPAGGTEAFF. The CDR3 DNA sequence: TGTGCCAGCAGTGCCCCGGCGGGTGGCACTGAAGCTTTCTTT.

The genes are TRBV9 and TRBJ1-4; D not resolved. This CDR3 region has 15 residues. The V end was cut by 1 base, the J end by 7 bases, with 14 bases between. The V gene's germline CDR1 is SGDLS and CDR2 YYNGEE. The CDR3: CASSVSHHEGEKLFF. For the CDR3, the DNA is TGTGCCAGCAGCGTATCCCACCACGAGGGTGAAAAACTGTTTTTT.

This rearrangement joins TRBV6-1 to TRBJ1-2, with unresolved D. The germline V and J ends were trimmed by 4 bases and 6 bases, with 15 bases remaining between them. The germline CDR1 and CDR2 sequences are MNHNS and SASEGT. The CDR3 contains 14 residues. CDR3 coding DNA: TGTGCCAGCAGTGTAGAGACTCATAGTCATGGCTACACCTTC. Protein product: CASSVETHSHGYTF.

The J gene is TRBJ1-1, the V gene TRBV5-1, with D possibly matching TRBD1 (5 bases). The CDR3 sequence is 15 residues long. Germline V gives CDR1 SGHRS, CDR2 YFSETQ. V was shortened by 0 bases and J by 1 base, with 10 bases between the two germline ends. In DNA, the CDR3 is TGCGCCAGCAGCTTGGGACCGAGGGGGAACACTGAAGCTTTCTTT. Translating gives CASSLGPRGNTEAFF. Together with reference TRBV5-1 and TRBJ1-1, the CDR3 gives the full variable domain: KAGVTQTPRYLIKTRGQQVTLSCSPISGHRSVSWYQQTPGQGLQFLFEYFSETQRNKGNFPGRFSGRQFSNSRSEMNVSTLELGDSALYLCASSLGPRGNTEAFFGQGTRLTVV.

This chain joins TRBV2 and TRBJ2-7; 9 nucleotides match TRBD1. This CDR3 comprises 16 residues. The V gene end was trimmed by 4 bases and the J gene end by 5 bases; junction bases not matched to a gene: 12. Looked up from germline, CDR1 is SNHLY and CDR2 is FYNNEI. The CDR3 nucleotides read TGTGCCAGCAGTGCGCACCCGGGACAGGGATCCCACGAGCAGTACTTC. As protein: CASSAHPGQGSHEQYF.

A single count supports this clone. The rearrangement joins TRBV7-3 to TRBJ1-5, with D possibly TRBD1 on 5 matching bases. The CDR3 spans 13 residues. Germline V gene sequence: CDR1 SGHTA, CDR2 FQGTGA. The V end lost 7 bases, the J end lost 7 bases, and 14 bases lay between the germline ends. For the CDR3, the DNA is TGTGCCAGCACCGGGGACGCTCTACAGCCCCAGCATTTT. Translated, it gives CASTGDALQPQHF.

The V and J genes are TRBV30 and TRBJ1-5; 7 nucleotides line up with TRBD1. The length of the CDR3 is 17 residues. With V trimmed by 2 bases and J by 2 bases, 12 bases remained unmatched. Germline CDR1 GTSNPN, CDR2 SVGIG (reference sequence). The CDR3 loop is CAWSLQGPHIRNQPQHF. Here the CDR3 DNA reads TGTGCCTGGAGTCTACAGGGGCCACACATACGCAATCAGCCCCAGCATTTT.

The chain couples TRBV7-9 to TRBJ2-6, with D perhaps matching TRBD1 or TRBD2 (5 bases each). Germline CDR1 SEHNR, CDR2 FQNEAQ (reference sequence). The CDR3 runs 14 residues. V was shortened by 4 bases and J by 4 bases, with 8 bases between the two germline ends. The CDR3 sequence is CASSSGAGANVLTF. In DNA form, the CDR3 reads TGTGCCAGCAGCTCCGGGGCCGGGGCCAACGTCCTGACTTTC.

V usage is TRBV7-2 and J usage is TRBJ1-6; 8 bases fit TRBD1. Trimming cost V 4 bases and J 5 bases; bases outside gene matches: 4. Germline CDR1 reads SGHTA; CDR2 reads FQGNSA. The length of the CDR3 is 15 residues. The CDR3 reads CASSSRTGNNSPLHF. The CDR3 DNA reads TGTGCCAGCAGCTCCCGGACAGGGAATAATTCACCCCTCCACTTT. Combining the CDR3 with reference TRBV7-2 and TRBJ1-6 gives the whole variable domain GAGVSQSPSNKVTEKGKDVELRCDPISGHTALYWYRQSLGQGLEFLIYFQGNSAPDKSGLPSDRFSAERTGGSVSTLTIQRTQQEDSAVYLCASSSRTGNNSPLHFGNGTRLTVT.

The CDR3 DNA sequence: TGTGCCAGCAGTGATCAACAGGGGGCCTACTATGGCTACACCTTC. Translating it yields CASSDQQGAYYGYTF. The J gene is TRBJ1-2, the V gene TRBV2; 9 bases map to TRBD1. V was clipped by 3 bases and J by 3 bases; unmatched bases: 5. Germline CDR1 and CDR2: SNHLY and FYNNEI. The CDR3 totals 15 residues.

The CDR3 region is CASSLPSSGGVNIQYF. DNA for the CDR3: TGTGCCAGCAGTTTACCGTCTAGCGGGGGGGTAAACATTCAGTACTTC. The V gene is TRBV28, the J gene TRBJ2-4, with TRBD2 matching 12 bases. CDR1 and CDR2 (germline): MDHEN, SYDVKM. With 2 bases clipped from V and 6 bases from J, the junction kept 5 bases outside the gene matches. The CDR3 is 16 amino acids.

In this sample, this clone turned up once. V usage is TRBV27 and J usage is TRBJ1-1; D may be TRBD1 (6 bases). The CDR3 runs 14 residues. The V gene lost 1 base and the J gene lost 1 base, with 7 bases spanning the gap. The germline gives CDR1 MNHEY, CDR2 SMNVEV (reference sequence). In nucleotides, the CDR3 is TGTGCCAGCAGTTTATTAGGGGGGAACACTGAAGCTTTCTTT. Amino acids: CASSLLGGNTEAFF.

The CDR3 sequence: CASSQDPRQGANEQFF. In DNA form, the CDR3 reads TGCGCCAGCAGCCAAGACCCAAGACAGGGGGCGAATGAGCAGTTCTTC. The rearrangement links TRBV4-1 to TRBJ2-1, with 10 bases matching TRBD1. The germline CDR1 and CDR2 sequences are MGHRA and YSYEKL. The CDR3 is 16 amino acids. With 0 bases clipped from V and 7 bases from J, the junction kept 6 bases outside the gene matches.

This clone was recorded once. The J gene is TRBJ1-2, the V gene TRBV28; no firm D call. Germline V gene data show CDR1 as MDHEN and CDR2 as SYDVKM. This CDR3 contains 12 residues. Trimming pared 4 bases from V and 2 bases from J, leaving 5 bases between. CDR3 nucleotides: TGTGCCAGCAGTTCGGGAAACTATGGCTACACCTTC. Residues: CASSSGNYGYTF.

This clone was seen a few times. The chain couples TRBV7-8 to TRBJ2-5; tentatively, D is TRBD2 (5 bases). V was cut by 1 base and J by 7 bases, with 13 bases left in between. This CDR3 has 14 amino acids. Germline V lookup: CDR1 SGHVS, CDR2 FQNEAQ. DNA for the CDR3: TGTGCCAGCAGCTTAGGGAGGACTCCAGGGACCCAGTACTTC. This translates into CASSLGRTPGTQYF.

The gene calls are TRBV9 and TRBJ1-2; D gene unclear. Germline V lookup: CDR1 SGDLS, CDR2 YYNGEE. Trimming stripped 6 bases from V and 4 bases from J, with 16 bases between. The CDR3 is 14 amino acids. CDR3 bases: TGTGCCAGCACCCCGACCGTGGGGAGCTATGGCTACACCTTC. Translating it yields CASTPTVGSYGYTF. The variable domain in full, completed from reference TRBV9 and TRBJ1-2, reads DSGVTQTPKHLITATGQRVTLRCSPRSGDLSVYWYQQSLDQGLQFLIQYYNGEERAKGNILERFSAQQFPDLHSELNLSSLELGDSALYFCASTPTVGSYGYTFGSGTRLTVV.

The chain employs TRBV18 and TRBJ1-5, with 7 bases aligning to TRBD1. The length of the CDR3 is 17 residues. The junction had 12 bases not matched to a gene; V was cut back by 5 bases and J by 2 bases. Looked up from germline, CDR1 is KGHSH and CDR2 is LQKENI. The DNA of the CDR3 is TGTGCCAGCTCAGCCTTACTTAACAGGGGTGGCAATCAGCCCCAGCATTTT. This translates into CASSALLNRGGNQPQHF. The full variable domain, completed using reference TRBV18 and TRBJ1-5, is NAGVMQNPRHLVRRRGQEARLRCSPMKGHSHVYWYRQLPEEGLKFMVYLQKENIIDESGMPKERFSAEFPKEGPSILRIQQVVRGDSAAYFCASSALLNRGGNQPQHFGDGTRLSIL.

V is TRBV29-1 and J is TRBJ1-2; D not resolved. The CDR3 is 10 residues long. V was pared by 7 bases and J by 6 bases, with 9 bases between. CDR1 and CDR2 (germline): SQVTM, ANQGSEA. The CDR3 is CSGLGNGYTF. CDR3 DNA sequence: TGCAGCGGACTAGGGAATGGCTACACCTTC.

The genes are TRBV10-3 and TRBJ2-4; D may be TRBD1 (5 bases). The CDR3 is made up of 15 amino acids. Germline-derived CDR1 and CDR2 are ENHRY and SYGVKD. Trimming stripped 0 bases from V and 4 bases from J, with 10 bases between. The CDR3 reads CAISESIDRKNIQYF. The CDR3 DNA follows: TGTGCCATCAGTGAGTCGATAGACAGAAAAAACATTCAGTACTTC.

This clone was picked up a small number of times. One junction end does not reproduce the germline sequence, and a read error may be involved. The chain couples TRBV28 to TRBJ1-1; D is ambiguous. This CDR3 is 14 amino acids long. Per germline, CDR1 MDHEN and CDR2 SYDVKM. The CDR3 coding sequence is TGTGCCAGCAATTTAGGGTATCCGAACACTGAAGCTTTCTTT. Amino acid sequence: CASNLGYPNTEAFF.

V is TRBV19 and J is TRBJ2-4; 8 bases are shared with TRBD1. The germline gives CDR1 LNHDA, CDR2 SQIVND (reference sequence). The CDR3 spans 16 residues. Losses at the gene ends were 5 bases for V and 3 bases for J; bases not matched to a gene: 9. CDR3 nucleotide sequence: TGTGCCAGTAGTCCCCTGACAGGGGTGGGCAAAAACATTCAGTACTTC. Translated: CASSPLTGVGKNIQYF.